This T cell receptor beta chain was captured in a study of blood T cells in healthy people across ages. Germline V gene data show CDR1 as MNHNS and CDR2 as SASEGT. The CDR3 runs 10 residues. The germline V and J ends were trimmed by 6 bases and 11 bases, with 10 bases remaining between them. The table lists this clonotype with a few counts. Primers used in a second PCR of about 7 to 12 cycles were a sample-barcoded 5' primer and a J-beta primer mix. TCRdb independently ran MiXCR on the 5' RACE reads; one entry per CDR3 protein. The table has 700,000 to 950,000 distinct CDR3 sequences, roughly 60% seen once; the top ten hold 20% to 25%.

The chain uses TRBV6-1 and TRBJ1-2; D gene uncertain. Sequences were obtained from blood. The TCR was taken from a man younger than 45 in good health. CDR3 sequence reads: CASRELAYTF. As DNA, the CDR3 is TGTGCCAGCAGAGAACTGGCTTACACCTTC.